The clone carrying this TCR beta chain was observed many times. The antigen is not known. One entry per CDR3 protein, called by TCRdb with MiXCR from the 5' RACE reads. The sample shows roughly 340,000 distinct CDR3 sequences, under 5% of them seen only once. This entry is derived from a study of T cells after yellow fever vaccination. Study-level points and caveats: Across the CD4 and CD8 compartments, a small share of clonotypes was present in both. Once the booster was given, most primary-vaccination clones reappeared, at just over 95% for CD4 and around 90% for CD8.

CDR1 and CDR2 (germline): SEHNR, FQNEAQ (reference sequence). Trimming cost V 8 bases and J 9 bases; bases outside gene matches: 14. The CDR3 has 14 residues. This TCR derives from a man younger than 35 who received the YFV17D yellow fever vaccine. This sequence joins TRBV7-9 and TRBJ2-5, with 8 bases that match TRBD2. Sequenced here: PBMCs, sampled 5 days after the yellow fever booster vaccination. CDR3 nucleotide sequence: TGTGCCAGCGGCGACGGGGGGGGACCTGGGGCCCAGTACTTC. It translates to CASGDGGGPGAQYF.